One and the same sample provided the 19 T cell receptor beta chains below, sequenced in a study of Graves' ophthalmopathy and Graves' hyperthyroidism. Researchers took RNA transcripts and amplified TCR beta CDR3 regions from them. Investigators did first-round RT-PCR with HTBI primers, then second-round multiplex PCR. TCRdb re-called the multiplex PCR reads with MiXCR, one entry per CDR3 protein. The table records about 740,000 distinct CDR3 sequences, around 40% of them present only once. Sequencing was performed on peripheral blood. These receptors all come from an adult man with Graves' ophthalmopathy.

J is TRBJ2-5 and V is TRBV20-1, with D perhaps TRBD2 (6 bases). The CDR3 runs 15 residues. Germline V CDR1 and CDR2: DFQATT, SNEGSKA (reference sequence). V lost 6 bases and J 5 bases, leaving 22 bases between the germline ends. CDR3 bases: TGCAGTGCCGGTGGAACCGGGACTCTACTGGAGACCCAGTACTTC. It encodes CSAGGTGTLLETQYF.

This clonotype has only a few counts. The chain uses TRBV5-4 and TRBJ1-3; the D gene is possibly TRBD1 (6 bases). Germline CDR1 SGHNT, CDR2 YYREEE (reference sequence). The CDR3 spans 14 residues. With 4 bases removed from V and 5 bases from J, the gap between germline ends came to 13 bases. CDR3 residues: CASSVQGGRNTIYF. The CDR3 region has the DNA TGTGCCAGCAGCGTACAGGGTGGGAGAAACACCATATATTTT. Drawing the rest from reference TRBV5-4 and TRBJ1-3, the complete variable domain is ETGVTQSPTHLIKTRGQQVTLRCSSQSGHNTVSWYQQALGQGPQFIFQYYREEENGRGNFPPRFSGLQFPNYSSELNVNALELDDSALYLCASSVQGGRNTIYFGEGSWLTVV.

This clonotype appeared many times. The V call is TRBV7-8, the J call TRBJ2-6, with TRBD1 matching over 7 bases. The CDR3 consists of 16 residues. Germline CDR1 and CDR2: SGHVS and FQNEAQ. The trim removed 3 bases at V and 4 bases at J, leaving 6 bases unmatched. The CDR3 nucleotides read TGTGCCAGCAGCTTCCACAGGGGTTCAGGGGCCAACGTCCTGACTTTC. This encodes CASSFHRGSGANVLTF.

The chain combines TRBV6-5 with TRBJ2-2; D is tentatively TRBD1 or TRBD2 (6 bases each). Germline loops: CDR1 MNHEY, CDR2 SVGAGI. The CDR3 runs to 17 residues. Deletions cut 8 bases from V and 5 bases from J, with 24 bases between. The CDR3 coding sequence is TGTGCCAGCCACTCGCCGGGGGCAGGGAGGTGGACCGGGGAGCTGTTTTTT. It encodes CASHSPGAGRWTGELFF.

This clonotype was counted ten times or more. This chain joins TRBV19 and TRBJ1-1, with 8 bases lining up with TRBD1. CDR3 length equals 13 residues. Germline CDR1 LNHDA, CDR2 SQIVND (reference sequence). V shed 9 bases, J shed 1 base, and the junction held 4 bases outside the gene matches. The CDR3 loop reads CASRDRRNTEAFF. CDR3 nucleotides: TGTGCCAGCCGGGACAGGAGGAACACTGAAGCTTTCTTT. Together with reference TRBV19 and TRBJ1-1, the CDR3 gives the full variable domain: DGGITQSPKYLFRKEGQNVTLSCEQNLNHDAMYWYRQDPGQGLRLIYYSQIVNDFQKGDIAEGYSVSREKKESFPLTVTSAQKNPTAFYLCASRDRRNTEAFFGQGTRLTVV.

With regard to this clonotype: The junction and the germline gene differ at one end; a read error may be behind it. V gene TRBV7-8 combines with J gene TRBJ1-3; TRBD1 is a possible D gene (6 bases). Germline CDR1 and CDR2: SGHVS and FQNEAQ. The CDR3 is 15 amino acids. Written as DNA, the CDR3 is TGCGCCAGCAGCCTACAGGGAGCTGGTGGAAACACCATATATTTT. Encoded protein: CASSLQGAGGNTIYF.

A word on this clonotype: This may be a read error: a much more frequent sequence differs by one nucleotide. This rearrangement joins TRBV10-3 to TRBJ2-7; D not resolved. This CDR3 contains 15 residues. V lost 5 bases to trimming and J lost 3 bases, with 17 bases between them. From germline, CDR1 is ENHRY and CDR2 SYGVKD. CDR3 sequence reads: CAISYSRQTDYEQYF. Written as DNA, the CDR3 is TGTGCCATCAGTTACTCGAGGCAGACCGACTACGAGCAGTACTTC.

This clonotype was seen ten or more times. J is TRBJ1-1 and V is TRBV20-1; perhaps TRBD1 as D (5 bases). From germline, CDR1 is DFQATT and CDR2 SNEGSKA (reference sequence). This CDR3 is built from 11 residues. V was cut by 1 base and J by 9 bases, with 9 bases left in between. The CDR3 bases are TGCAGTGCTAGAGTGGCAGGGAAAGCTTTCTTT. Protein product: CSARVAGKAFF.

The sample holds many counts of this clonotype. The chain joins TRBV29-1 to TRBJ1-4; a possible D gene is TRBD1 (6 bases). V was clipped by 4 bases and J by 3 bases, with 15 bases between them. This CDR3 has 15 amino acids. Germline V gives CDR1 SQVTM, CDR2 ANQGSEA. The CDR3 nucleotides are TGCAGCGTTGGTGAACCGGGACACGCTAATGAAAAACTGTTTTTT. Translated: CSVGEPGHANEKLFF.

This clonotype was seen at least ten times. The chain employs TRBV7-9 and TRBJ1-6; D unresolved. This CDR3 region has 12 residues. Germline-derived CDR1 and CDR2 are SEHNR and FQNEAQ (reference sequence). Trimming took 8 bases from V and 5 from J, leaving 7 bases between them. DNA for the CDR3: TGTGCCAGCGGATTAGATAATTCACCCCTCCACTTT. Translating it yields CASGLDNSPLHF.

In its sample, this clonotype was seen many times. J is TRBJ2-7 and V is TRBV12-3 or TRBV12-4; D gene uncertain. This CDR3 is built from 13 residues. The V end lost 5 bases, the J end lost 5 bases, and 13 bases lay between the germline ends. CDR3 bases: TGTGCCAGCAGTCCGGATTACTACCACGAGCAGTACTTC. Translating gives CASSPDYYHEQYF.

This clonotype has a count of ten or more. The CDR3 here is CSAWGQGVNQPQHF. The DNA for the CDR3 is TGCAGTGCTTGGGGACAGGGGGTGAATCAGCCCCAGCATTTT. This chain uses TRBV20-1 with TRBJ1-5; 11 bases align to TRBD1. The CDR3 is 14 residues long. The germline CDR1 and CDR2 sequences are DFQATT and SNEGSKA (reference sequence). After removal of 5 bases from V and 4 bases from J, the junction contained 4 bases not matched to a gene.

This clonotype occurred many times. The V and J genes are TRBV29-1 and TRBJ2-5; D remains ambiguous. The V gene lost 2 bases and the J gene lost 5 bases, with 15 bases spanning the gap. The CDR3 has 14 residues. Looked up from germline, CDR1 is SQVTM and CDR2 is ANQGSEA. Here the CDR3 reads CSVESGPLEETQYF. The CDR3, as DNA: TGCAGCGTTGAATCTGGGCCCTTGGAGGAGACCCAGTACTTC.

The table lists this clonotype with a count of one. One base away lies a much larger clone, so this may be a sequencing read error. The chain combines TRBV13 with TRBJ2-5, with D possibly matching TRBD2 (5 bases). Trimming removed 7 bases from V and 5 bases from J, with 14 bases in between. In germline, CDR1 is PRHDT, CDR2 FYEKMQ (reference sequence). The CDR3 length is 13 residues. CDR3 DNA sequence: TGTGCCAGCACAAAGTGGGAGACGGAGACCCAGTACTTC. This sequence encodes CASTKWETETQYF.

V is TRBV2 and J is TRBJ2-6; D may be TRBD1 (5 bases). Trimming left V 6 bases short and J 3 bases short, with 15 bases between. Germline-derived CDR1 and CDR2 are SNHLY and FYNNEI. This CDR3 contains 16 residues. The CDR3 loop reads CASSPPGFYGANVLTF. As DNA, the CDR3 is TGTGCCAGCAGCCCGCCAGGGTTCTATGGGGCCAACGTCCTGACTTTC.

In DNA, the CDR3 is TGTGCCACCAGCAGAGGAGACCTCAGGGGTGTTGGTGGCTACACCTTC. It specifies CATSRGDLRGVGGYTF. The chain is built from TRBV15 and TRBJ1-2, with a possible D match to TRBD1 (6 bases). The CDR3 sequence is 16 residues long. CDR1 and CDR2 from the germline V gene are LNHNV and YYDKDF (reference sequence). V dropped 1 base and J dropped 7 bases, with 19 bases sitting between them.

The CDR3 reads CASARGTGANVLTF. In DNA, the CDR3 is TGTGCCAGCGCTCGAGGAACTGGGGCCAACGTCCTGACTTTC. The chain joins TRBV6-6 to TRBJ2-6; D unclear. Trimming stripped 8 bases from V and 2 bases from J, with 10 bases between. Germline lookup yields CDR1 MNHNY and CDR2 SVGAGI (reference sequence). The CDR3 runs to 14 residues.

The V call is TRBV7-8, the J call TRBJ2-7; TRBD1 or TRBD2 may be the D gene (6 bases each). Germline V CDR1 and CDR2: SGHVS, FQNEAQ. The CDR3 contains 17 residues. The V gene lost 1 base and the J gene lost 5 bases, with 21 bases spanning the gap. Written as DNA, the CDR3 is TGTGCCAGCAGCTTAGTGGGGGCGGGATCCCCCTTCCACGAGCAGTACTTC. This sequence encodes CASSLVGAGSPFHEQYF.

This clonotype was detected ten times or more. The gene calls are TRBV5-5 and TRBJ1-2; no reliable D call. The CDR3 runs 13 residues. Trimming left V 0 bases short and J 7 bases short, with 10 bases between. The V gene's germline CDR1 is SGHKS and CDR2 YYEKEE (reference sequence). DNA for the CDR3: TGTGCCAGCAGCTTGGTTGAAGATGGTGGCTACACCTTC. Translating it yields CASSLVEDGGYTF.